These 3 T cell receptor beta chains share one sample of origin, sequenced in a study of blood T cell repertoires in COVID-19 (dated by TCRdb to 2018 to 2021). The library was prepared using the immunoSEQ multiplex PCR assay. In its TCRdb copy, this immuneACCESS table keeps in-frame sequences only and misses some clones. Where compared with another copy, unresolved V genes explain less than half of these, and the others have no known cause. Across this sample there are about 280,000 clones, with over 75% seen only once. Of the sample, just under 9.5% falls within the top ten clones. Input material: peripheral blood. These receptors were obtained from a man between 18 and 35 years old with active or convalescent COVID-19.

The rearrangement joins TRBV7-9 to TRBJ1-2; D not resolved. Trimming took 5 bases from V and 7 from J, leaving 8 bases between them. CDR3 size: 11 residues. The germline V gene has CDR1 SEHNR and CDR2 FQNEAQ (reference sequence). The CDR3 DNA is TGTGCCAGCAGCCTCCCCGTTGGCTACACCTTC. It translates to CASSLPVGYTF. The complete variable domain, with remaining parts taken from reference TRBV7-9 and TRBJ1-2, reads DTGVSQNPRHKITKRGQNVTFRCDPISEHNRLYWYRQTLGQGPEFLTYFQNEAQLEKSRLLSDRFSAERPKGSFSTLEIQRTEQGDSAMYLCASSLPVGYTFGSGTRLTVV.

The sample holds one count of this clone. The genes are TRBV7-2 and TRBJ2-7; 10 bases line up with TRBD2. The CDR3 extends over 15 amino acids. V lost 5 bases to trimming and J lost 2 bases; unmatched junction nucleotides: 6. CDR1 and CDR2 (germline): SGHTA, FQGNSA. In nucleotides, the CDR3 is TGTGCCAGCAGCGTAGTAGCGGGGGGTCCCTACGAGCAGTACTTC. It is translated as CASSVVAGGPYEQYF.

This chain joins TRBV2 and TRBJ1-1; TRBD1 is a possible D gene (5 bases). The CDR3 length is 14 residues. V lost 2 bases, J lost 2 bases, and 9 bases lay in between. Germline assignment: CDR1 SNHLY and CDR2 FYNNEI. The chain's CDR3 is CASSEPDSNTEAFF. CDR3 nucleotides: TGTGCCAGCAGTGAACCAGACAGTAACACTGAAGCTTTCTTT.